Listed below are T cell receptor beta chains from one sample, sequenced in a study of control samples from healthy donors and cancer patients. Profiled with immunoSEQ multiplex PCR; TCRdb holds only in-frame clones, not every one. The profile shows 78,000 or so clones, approximately 84% of them singletons. What was sequenced was blood. The receptors derive from a woman in her forties or fifties in good health. The CDR3 runs from the conserved cysteine through the conserved F or W. D genes are given only for firm matches. Rows give clone size only sometimes, using once, few, many, or a class for an expanded clone.

clone_size: few
v_call: TRBV28
d_call: .
j_call: TRBJ2-7
cdr3_aa: CASSTYEQYF
cdr3_nt: TGTGCCAGCAGCACCTACGAGCAGTACTTC

clone_size: once
v_call: TRBV25-1
d_call: TRBD2
j_call: TRBJ2-3
cdr3_aa: CASSDGRESGTDTQYF
cdr3_nt: TGTGCCAGCAGTGACGGGCGGGAGTCTGGCACAGATACGCAGTATTTT

clone_size: once
v_call: TRBV7-3
d_call: .
j_call: TRBJ2-2
cdr3_aa: CASSPTDGSGELFF
cdr3_nt: TGTGCCAGCAGCCCCACGGACGGGAGCGGGGAGCTGTTTTTT

clone_size: .
v_call: TRBV15
d_call: .
j_call: TRBJ2-7
cdr3_aa: CATSGSRFSSYEQYF
cdr3_nt: TGTGCCACCAGCGGAAGTAGGTTTAGCTCCTACGAGCAGTACTTC

clone_size: .
v_call: TRBV10-3
d_call: .
j_call: TRBJ2-5
cdr3_aa: CATYFGVGETQYF
cdr3_nt: TGTGCCACCTACTTCGGGGTTGGGGAGACCCAGTACTTC

clone_size: .
v_call: TRBV13
d_call: .
j_call: TRBJ1-2
cdr3_aa: CASSLVAANYGYTF
cdr3_nt: TGTGCCAGCAGCTTAGTTGCAGCTAACTATGGCTACACCTTC

clone_size: .
v_call: TRBV4-2
d_call: TRBD2
j_call: TRBJ2-7
cdr3_aa: CASAHALQGARLAGGPYEQYF
cdr3_nt: TGTGCCAGCGCCCACGCACTCCAGGGGGCGCGTCTAGCGGGAGGGCCCTACGAGCAGTACTTC

clone_size: once
v_call: TRBV4-1
d_call: .
j_call: TRBJ2-2
cdr3_aa: CASSQEATSRAGELFF
cdr3_nt: TGCGCCAGCAGCCAAGAGGCTACCAGCCGGGCCGGGGAGCTGTTTTTT

clone_size: once
v_call: TRBV11-2
d_call: TRBD1
j_call: TRBJ1-2
cdr3_aa: CASSIRARGSYTF
cdr3_nt: TGTGCCAGCAGCATACGTGCCAGGGGGAGCTACACCTTC

clone_size: .
v_call: TRBV10-3
d_call: TRBD1
j_call: TRBJ1-2
cdr3_aa: CAISEGWTGALGYTF
cdr3_nt: TGTGCCATCAGTGAGGGTTGGACAGGTGCTCTAGGCTACACCTTC

clone_size: .
v_call: TRBV3-1/TRBV3-2
d_call: .
j_call: TRBJ2-1
cdr3_aa: CASSQDMGEEFF
cdr3_nt: TGTGCCAGCAGCCAAGATATGGGGGAGGAGTTCTTC

clone_size: .
v_call: TRBV19
d_call: TRBD1
j_call: TRBJ2-3
cdr3_aa: CASSRDRGWTQYF
cdr3_nt: TGTGCCAGTAGCCGGGACAGGGGTTGGACGCAGTATTTT

clone_size: .
v_call: TRBV5-1
d_call: .
j_call: TRBJ2-2
cdr3_aa: CASSFKHSATGELFF
cdr3_nt: TGCGCCAGCAGCTTTAAACACTCGGCCACCGGGGAGCTGTTTTTT

clone_size: .
v_call: TRBV5-1
d_call: .
j_call: TRBJ2-2
cdr3_aa: CASSLLPGTNTGELFF
cdr3_nt: TGCGCCAGCAGCTTGTTACCAGGGACTAACACCGGGGAGCTGTTTTTT

clone_size: few
v_call: TRBV30
d_call: TRBD1
j_call: TRBJ1-3
cdr3_aa: CAWSTQGASGNTIYF
cdr3_nt: TGTGCCTGGAGTACACAGGGGGCGTCGGGAAACACCATATATTTT

clone_size: few
v_call: TRBV6-4
d_call: TRBD2
j_call: TRBJ2-1
cdr3_aa: CASSDSPLAGYNEQFF
cdr3_nt: TGTGCCAGCAGTGACTCACCGCTAGCGGGATACAATGAGCAGTTCTTC

clone_size: .
v_call: TRBV20-1
d_call: .
j_call: TRBJ1-4
cdr3_aa: CSASGGGGPEKLFF
cdr3_nt: TGCAGTGCTAGTGGTGGTGGGGGCCCTGAAAAACTGTTTTTT

clone_size: .
v_call: TRBV28
d_call: TRBD2
j_call: TRBJ2-7
cdr3_aa: CATKDLVAGFLEQYF
cdr3_nt: TGTGCCACCAAGGACTTGGTAGCGGGCTTCTTGGAGCAGTACTTC

clone_size: few
v_call: TRBV19
d_call: .
j_call: TRBJ1-1
cdr3_aa: CASSRNQRTEAFF
cdr3_nt: TGTGCCAGTAGCCGGAACCAGAGGACTGAAGCTTTCTTT

clone_size: .
v_call: TRBV5-1
d_call: .
j_call: TRBJ1-1
cdr3_aa: CASTEGGQSMNTEAFF
cdr3_nt: TGCGCCAGCACCGAAGGGGGACAATCTATGAACACTGAAGCTTTCTTT

clone_size: .
v_call: TRBV7-3
d_call: TRBD2
j_call: TRBJ2-5
cdr3_aa: CASSLKAGGPSGDRGSQYF
cdr3_nt: TGTGCCAGCAGCTTAAAGGCGGGAGGGCCGAGCGGGGACAGAGGGTCCCAGTACTTC

clone_size: .
v_call: TRBV5-1
d_call: TRBD1
j_call: TRBJ1-1
cdr3_aa: CASSRTGFAEAFF
cdr3_nt: TGCGCCAGCAGCAGGACAGGGTTTGCTGAAGCTTTCTTT

clone_size: .
v_call: TRBV19
d_call: TRBD1
j_call: TRBJ1-1
cdr3_aa: CASSPDREEAFF
cdr3_nt: TGTGCCAGTAGTCCCGACAGGGAAGAAGCTTTCTTT

clone_size: few
v_call: TRBV9
d_call: .
j_call: TRBJ1-1
cdr3_aa: CASSERNQNTEAFF
cdr3_nt: TGTGCCAGCAGCGAGAGGAACCAGAACACTGAAGCTTTCTTT

clone_size: .
v_call: TRBV10-2
d_call: TRBD2
j_call: TRBJ2-2
cdr3_aa: CASSDIRGGTGELFF
cdr3_nt: TGCGCCAGCAGTGATATCCGGGGGGGGACCGGGGAGCTGTTTTTT

clone_size: .
v_call: TRBV28
d_call: TRBD1
j_call: TRBJ1-6
cdr3_aa: CASSLEQGNSPLHF
cdr3_nt: TGTGCCAGCAGTTTAGAACAGGGGAATTCACCCCTCCACTTT

clone_size: .
v_call: TRBV11-2
d_call: .
j_call: TRBJ2-7
cdr3_aa: CASSLIVSAYVEQYF
cdr3_nt: TGTGCCAGCAGCTTAATTGTGTCAGCTTATGTCGAGCAGTACTTC

clone_size: .
v_call: TRBV7-2
d_call: .
j_call: TRBJ2-5
cdr3_aa: CASSLGRETQYF
cdr3_nt: TGTGCCAGCAGCCTAGGGCGGGAGACCCAGTACTTC

clone_size: .
v_call: TRBV2
d_call: .
j_call: TRBJ1-3
cdr3_aa: CASRAHSGNTIYF
cdr3_nt: TGTGCCAGCAGAGCACACTCTGGAAACACCATATATTTT

clone_size: once
v_call: TRBV7-6
d_call: .
j_call: TRBJ2-2
cdr3_aa: CASSLARLNTGELFF
cdr3_nt: TGTGCCAGCAGCTTAGCCAGGCTGAACACCGGGGAGCTGTTTTTT

clone_size: .
v_call: TRBV7-9
d_call: .
j_call: TRBJ2-1
cdr3_aa: CASSPQLTMNEQFF
cdr3_nt: TGTGCCAGCAGCCCTCAACTCACGATGAATGAGCAGTTCTTC

clone_size: .
v_call: TRBV2
d_call: .
j_call: TRBJ2-5
cdr3_aa: CASSPGLQETQYF
cdr3_nt: TGTGCCAGCAGCCCGGGACTTCAAGAGACCCAGTACTTC

clone_size: .
v_call: TRBV28
d_call: TRBD2
j_call: TRBJ2-7
cdr3_aa: CASRRARLAGVGEQYF
cdr3_nt: TGTGCCAGCAGACGGGCGCGCCTAGCGGGAGTTGGCGAGCAGTACTTC

clone_size: .
v_call: TRBV6-1
d_call: .
j_call: TRBJ2-3
cdr3_aa: CASSEPVGSGDTQYF
cdr3_nt: TGTGCCAGCAGTGAACCAGTCGGGAGTGGAGATACGCAGTATTTT

clone_size: .
v_call: TRBV10-2
d_call: .
j_call: TRBJ2-6
cdr3_aa: CASQNMPGGLSSGANVLTF
cdr3_nt: TGCGCCAGTCAAAATATGCCTGGAGGGCTTAGCTCTGGGGCCAACGTCCTGACTTTC

clone_size: .
v_call: TRBV3-1/TRBV3-2
d_call: .
j_call: TRBJ1-3
cdr3_aa: CASSQVDSGNTIYF
cdr3_nt: TGTGCCAGCAGCCAGGTAGACTCTGGAAACACCATATATTTT

clone_size: .
v_call: TRBV6-1
d_call: TRBD1
j_call: TRBJ1-5
cdr3_aa: CASSGITGGETQPQHF
cdr3_nt: TGTGCCAGCAGTGGGATTACAGGGGGCGAAACTCAGCCCCAGCATTTT

clone_size: .
v_call: TRBV27
d_call: .
j_call: TRBJ1-2
cdr3_aa: CASSFGKSYGYTF
cdr3_nt: TGTGCCAGCAGTTTTGGCAAAAGCTATGGCTACACCTTC

clone_size: .
v_call: TRBV18
d_call: .
j_call: TRBJ1-4
cdr3_aa: CASSLRPNEKLFF
cdr3_nt: TGTGCCAGCTCCCTTCGACCTAATGAAAAACTGTTTTTT

clone_size: .
v_call: TRBV9
d_call: .
j_call: TRBJ2-1
cdr3_aa: CASSAVGVYYNEQFF
cdr3_nt: TGTGCCAGCAGCGCCGTCGGCGTATACTACAATGAGCAGTTCTTC